This T cell receptor beta chain was documented in a study of cytomegalovirus exposure and HLA in healthy donors. About the research overall: Early released data had tens of millions of unique TCRs, all coming from HLA-typed donors. Among the 300 to 400 donors who were genotyped, roughly 76% fell in the genetic ancestry cluster that is associated with self-reported Caucasian donors.

CDR3 length: 13 amino acids. Regarding this clone: Its antigen remains unknown.

PCR involved 60 Vbeta and 13 Jbeta primers. This table comes from immunoSEQ multiplex PCR, and its TCRdb copy is limited to in-frame clones, with some not included. The table lists 60,000 to 70,000 clones, more than 60% of them singletons. Study-wide points: It was shown in a later analysis that HLA-associated TCR beta chains were more clonally expanded than other, equally common chains.

The origin of this receptor is a woman between 25 and 40 years old in good health and CMV-seronegative. The rearrangement uses TRBV21-1 and TRBJ1-1. TRBV21-1 is shown as a pseudogene. The sample taken for sequencing was PBMCs. The CDR3 loop is CASSLIGVCEAFF. CDR3 coding DNA: TGTGCCAGCAGCCTAATCGGGGTTTGCGAAGCTTTCTTT.